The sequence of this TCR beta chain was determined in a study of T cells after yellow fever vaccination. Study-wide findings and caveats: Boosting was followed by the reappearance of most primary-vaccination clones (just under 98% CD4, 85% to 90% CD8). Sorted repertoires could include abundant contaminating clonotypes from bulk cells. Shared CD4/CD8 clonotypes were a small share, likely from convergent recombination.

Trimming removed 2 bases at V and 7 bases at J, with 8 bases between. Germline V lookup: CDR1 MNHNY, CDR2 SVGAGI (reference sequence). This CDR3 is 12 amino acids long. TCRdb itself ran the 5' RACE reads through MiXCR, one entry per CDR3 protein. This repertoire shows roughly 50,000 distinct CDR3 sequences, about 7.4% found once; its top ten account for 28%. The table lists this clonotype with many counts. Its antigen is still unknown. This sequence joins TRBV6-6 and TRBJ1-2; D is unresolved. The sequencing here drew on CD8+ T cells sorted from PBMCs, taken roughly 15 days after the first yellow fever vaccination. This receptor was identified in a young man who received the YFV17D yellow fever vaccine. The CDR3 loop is CASSYAVGGYTF. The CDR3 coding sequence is TGTGCCAGCAGTTACGCAGTGGGTGGCTACACCTTC.